This TCR beta chain was sequenced for a study of shared clonotypes between healthy human individuals. As concerns this clone: Its matching antigen is unknown.

Regarding the study as a whole: A small donor pool kept down the genetic and exposure-history diversity that was represented.

TCRdb's table, derived via immunoSEQ multiplex PCR, lists solely in-frame clones and lacks some. The top ten hold about 1.8% of the sample, which has around 1.9 million clones, roughly 91% seen once. Naive CD8 cells were CD45RO-negative, positively selected for CCR7, excluding terminally differentiated effector memory CD45RA+ cells. Only Caucasian adults living in Nashville, Tennessee made up the donor group. The clonotype was recovered from a man younger than 30 in good health. Some clones in this sample may be carry-over from other donors' samples. Sequencing input: naive CD8+ T cells from PBMCs.

This CDR3 reads CASSPTGPIPGTQYF. The CDR3 DNA reads as TGCGCCAGCAGCCCAACGGGCCCTATCCCCGGTACGCAGTATTTT. V is TRBV5-1 and J is TRBJ2-3; D not certain. CDR3 length: 15 amino acids. The germline CDR1 and CDR2 sequences are SGHRS and YFSETQ. The V end was cut by 4 bases, the J end by 8 bases, with 20 bases between.